What follows are 8 T cell receptor beta chains derived from one specimen sequenced in a study of T cell repertoires in cytomegalovirus infection (dated by TCRdb to between 2018 and 2020). Data came from an Illumina HiSeq 1500. TCRdb applied fastp at Q25 and MiXCR to the public reads, then kept only in-frame beta chains. Each CDR3 protein gets just one entry, which takes the most common genes and DNA from the rows behind it. The sample table records more than 650,000 distinct CDR3 sequences; approximately 34% of these occur just once. The top ten constitute around 2.8% of the sample. Sequencing used PBMCs. The receptors shown here come from a human donor in good health (CMV status not recorded). Some clones in this sample may be carry-over from other donors' samples.

The chain recombines TRBV6-5 with TRBJ1-1; 9 nucleotides match TRBD1. V trimming: 1 base; J trimming: 7 bases; junction bases outside the gene matches: 4. CDR3 length: 14 amino acids. Germline-derived CDR1 and CDR2 are MNHEY and SVGAGI. The CDR3 region is CASSYFTGGNEAFF. The CDR3 DNA follows: TGTGCCAGCAGTTACTTTACAGGGGGCAATGAAGCTTTCTTT.

The V and J genes are TRBV7-9 and TRBJ2-7; D uncertain. V was cut by 3 bases and J by 0 bases, with 12 bases left in between. This CDR3 has 15 amino acids. Per germline, CDR1 SEHNR and CDR2 FQNEAQ (reference sequence). In DNA form, the CDR3 reads TGTGCCAGCAGCTTCGCCGCAGCTCGCTCCTACGAGCAGTACTTC. Translation gives CASSFAAARSYEQYF.

The V call is TRBV24-1, the J call TRBJ1-5; D unresolved. V lost 3 bases to trimming and J lost 5 bases, with 4 bases between them. The CDR3 is 12 residues long. Germline lookup yields CDR1 KGHDR and CDR2 SFDVKD. The CDR3 DNA is TGTGCCACCAGTGATGCCGATCAGCCCCAGCATTTT. Residues: CATSDADQPQHF.

V is TRBV27 and J is TRBJ2-5; tentatively, D is TRBD2 (6 bases). Germline V lookup: CDR1 MNHEY, CDR2 SMNVEV (reference sequence). The CDR3 has 17 amino acids. The V gene lost 2 bases and the J gene lost 2 bases, with 18 bases spanning the gap. The CDR3 sequence: CASSLGWPGGVQETQYF. In nucleotides, the CDR3 is TGTGCCAGCAGTTTAGGCTGGCCCGGAGGGGTACAAGAGACCCAGTACTTC.

V is TRBV6-5 and J is TRBJ1-6; TRBD1 matches 7 bases. The V segment lost 8 bases and the J segment 3 bases; nucleotides outside the gene matches: 7. CDR1 and CDR2 (germline): MNHEY, SVGAGI. This CDR3 comprises 15 residues. CDR3 bases: TGTGCCAGCGGACGACAGGGCAACTATAATTCACCCCTCCACTTT. Translating it yields CASGRQGNYNSPLHF.

This clonotype occurred many times. A read error may produce the germline difference seen at one junction end. The gene calls are TRBV7-2 and TRBJ1-6; no reliable D call. Germline loops: CDR1 SGHTA, CDR2 FQGNSA. The length of the CDR3 is 16 residues. This CDR3 reads CASSLASRSSNSPLHF. The CDR3 DNA sequence: TGTGCCAGCAGCTTAGCATCCCGATCCTCTAATTCACCCCTCCACTTT.

V and J are TRBV10-3 and TRBJ1-1, with D maybe TRBD1 (6 bases). Germline-derived CDR1 and CDR2 are ENHRY and SYGVKD. Trimming removed 2 bases at V and 5 bases at J, with 15 bases between. The CDR3 loop spans 15 amino acids. The CDR3 sequence is CAISETVTGLTEAFF. In DNA, the CDR3 is TGTGCCATCAGTGAGACAGTGACAGGACTAACTGAAGCTTTCTTT.

The chain recombines TRBV7-9 with TRBJ2-5; 8 bases match TRBD2. J lost 4 bases, V lost 5 bases, and 3 bases had no gene match. Germline V gene sequence: CDR1 SEHNR, CDR2 FQNEAQ (reference sequence). CDR3 length equals 13 residues. The CDR3 reads CASSDGGVETQYF. The DNA of the CDR3 is TGTGCCAGCAGCGACGGGGGGGTAGAGACCCAGTACTTC.